Included here is one T cell receptor beta chain sequence, with context. The antigen is not known. CDR3 length: 13 residues. Germline CDR1 SQVTM, CDR2 ANQGSEA. V lost 7 bases to trimming and J lost 1 base, with 14 bases between them. This was the immunoSEQ version 4 assay in survey mode. Produced via immunoSEQ multiplex PCR; TCRdb's table is partial and in-frame only. Among some 13,000 clones listed, about 60% were seen once. The data were obtained in a study of persistence of HIV-infected CD4 T cells. The stimulus was an HIV-1 Gag 15-mer peptide pool, 0.85 to 1 ug/peptide/mL. Responding CD4+ T cells were sorted by upregulation of both CD40 ligand and CD69. A roughly 17-hour stimulation of CD8-depleted PBMCs used anti-CD28/CD49d costimulation, CD40-blocking antibody and enfuvirtide.

The V gene is TRBV29-1, the J gene TRBJ2-7; TRBD2 might be the D (5 bases). This receptor was obtained from an adult man with HIV who was CMV-seropositive. Sequencing used CD4+ T cells sorted from PBMCs after approximately 19-hour stimulation, obtained from a patient who received antiretroviral therapy. This CDR3 reads CSASGLTSYEQYF. CDR3 bases: TGCAGCGCCTCAGGACTTACTTCCTACGAGCAGTACTTC.